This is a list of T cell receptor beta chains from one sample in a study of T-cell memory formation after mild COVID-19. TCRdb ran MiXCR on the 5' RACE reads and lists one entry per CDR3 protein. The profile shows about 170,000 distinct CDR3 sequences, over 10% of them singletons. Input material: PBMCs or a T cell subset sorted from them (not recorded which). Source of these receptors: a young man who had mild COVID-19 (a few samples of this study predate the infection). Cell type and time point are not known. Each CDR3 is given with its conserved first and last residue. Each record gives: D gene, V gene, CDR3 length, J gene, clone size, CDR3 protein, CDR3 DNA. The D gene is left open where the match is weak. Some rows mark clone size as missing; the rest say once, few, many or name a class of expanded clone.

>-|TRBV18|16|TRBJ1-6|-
CASSPGVGSYNSPLHF
TGTGCCAGCTCACCAGGGGTAGGGTCCTATAATTCACCCCTCCACTTT
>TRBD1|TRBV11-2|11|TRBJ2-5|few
CASSRTGVEYF
TGTGCCAGCAGCCGGACAGGGGTAGAGTACTTC
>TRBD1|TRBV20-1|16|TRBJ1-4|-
CSARDLETGGSEKLFF
TGCAGTGCTAGAGATCTGGAAACAGGGGGCTCAGAAAAACTGTTTTTT
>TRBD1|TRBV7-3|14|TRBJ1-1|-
CASSSQGAVPEAFF
TGTGCCAGCAGCTCACAGGGGGCGGTCCCTGAAGCTTTCTTT
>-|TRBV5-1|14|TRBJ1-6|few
CASSSGRDNSPLHF
TGCGCCAGCAGCTCGGGAAGGGATAATTCACCCCTCCACTTT
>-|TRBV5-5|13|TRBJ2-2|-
CASSFWVTGELFF
TGTGCCAGCAGCTTTTGGGTCACCGGGGAGCTGTTTTTT
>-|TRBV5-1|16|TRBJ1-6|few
CASSSILGPVAGPLHF
TGCGCCAGCAGCTCAATCCTCGGGCCAGTTGCGGGTCCCCTCCACTTT
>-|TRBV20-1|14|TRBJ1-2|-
CSARVTGLGYGYTF
TGCAGTGCTAGAGTCACGGGTCTAGGCTATGGCTACACCTTC
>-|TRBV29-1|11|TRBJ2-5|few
CSVGVQETQYF
TGCAGCGTTGGCGTCCAAGAGACCCAGTACTTC
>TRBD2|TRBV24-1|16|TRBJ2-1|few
CATSDTGTSGGAKQFF
TGTGCCACCAGTGACACTGGGACTAGCGGGGGGGCTAAGCAGTTCTTC
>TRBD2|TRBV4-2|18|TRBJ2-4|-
CASSQGTGTSGTKNIQYF
TGTGCCAGCAGCCAAGGGACGGGGACTAGCGGAACCAAAAACATTCAGTACTTC
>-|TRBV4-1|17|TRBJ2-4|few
CASSRVPRDLAKNIQYF
TGCGCCAGCAGCCGCGTTCCCCGGGATCTAGCCAAAAACATTCAGTACTTC